The 10 T cell receptor beta chains below were found in one sample sequenced in a study of OX40 agonist ivuxolimab in advanced cancers. The repertoire was sequenced with immunoSEQ multiplex PCR; TCRdb's copy has only in-frame clones and lacks some. Among some 76,000 clones listed, around four fifths were seen once. The sequences come from CD4+ or CD8+ T cells sorted from blood, collected in a trial of the OX40 agonist ivuxolimab. The origin of the receptors is an adult with an advanced solid tumor such as melanoma, head and neck, liver or kidney cancer.

The chain combines TRBV7-2 with TRBJ2-3; D unclear. V was pared by 5 bases and J by 0 bases, with 3 bases between. The CDR3 extends over 12 amino acids. From germline, CDR1 is SGHTA and CDR2 FQGNSA. As DNA, the CDR3 is TGTGCCAGCAGCCCTAGCACAGATACGCAGTATTTT. Amino acids: CASSPSTDTQYF.

The chain recombines TRBV14 with TRBJ1-2; D is perhaps TRBD1 (5 bases). Germline V lookup: CDR1 SGHDN, CDR2 FVKESK. The CDR3 contains 16 residues. V lost 3 bases, J lost 1 base, and 15 bases lay in between. The CDR3 here is CASSQGGPSLNYGYTF. DNA for the CDR3: TGTGCCAGCAGCCAGGGGGGACCGAGCCTTAACTATGGCTACACCTTC.

This chain connects TRBV21-1 to TRBJ2-2; TRBD1, the table's D call, lacks a check against the DNA. TRBV21-1 is deemed a pseudogene. The CDR3 has 16 amino acids. The CDR3 sequence: CASSTHPGQGIGELFF. The CDR3 DNA reads as TGTGCCAGCAGCACACACCCGGGACAGGGAATCGGGGAGCTGTTTTTT.

The CDR3 sequence is CASSLGSYGDTQYF. CDR3 nucleotide sequence: TGCGCCAGCAGCTTGGGATCGTACGGAGATACGCAGTATTTT. The chain joins TRBV5-1 to TRBJ2-3; D unclear. The CDR3 spans 14 residues. Germline CDR1 is SGHRS and CDR2 is YFSETQ. The V end was cut by 0 bases, the J end by 5 bases, with 10 bases between.

The chain joins TRBV19 to TRBJ2-2; D gene ambiguous. The CDR3 totals 15 residues. The germline gives CDR1 LNHDA, CDR2 SQIVND (reference sequence). Between the trimmed V and J ends, which lost 5 bases and 0 bases, there was a span of 10 bases. The CDR3 coding sequence is TGTGCCAGTAGTGGGTTCGTATCGAACACCGGGGAGCTGTTTTTT. Translating it yields CASSGFVSNTGELFF.

This clone has a handful of counts. The CDR3 DNA reads TGTGCCAGCCAACAGAGCTCCTACGAGCAGTACTTC. This translates into CASQQSSYEQYF. This chain uses TRBV14 with TRBJ2-7, with D unresolved. V lost 8 bases and J 0 bases, leaving 8 bases between the germline ends. CDR3 length equals 12 residues. Germline loops: CDR1 SGHDN, CDR2 FVKESK.

A remark on this clone: Other DNA sequences in the same sample also yield this CDR3. The chain is built from TRBV28 and TRBJ2-5; D possibly corresponds to TRBD1 (5 bases). V was pared by 5 bases and J by 2 bases, with 9 bases between. Germline assignment: CDR1 MDHEN and CDR2 SYDVKM. The CDR3 is made up of 13 amino acids. CDR3 protein: CASSRQYQETQYF. CDR3 DNA: TGTGCCAGCAGTCGACAGTATCAAGAGACCCAGTACTTC.

The chain has TRBV18 and TRBJ2-5, with D perhaps TRBD1 (5 bases). From germline, CDR1 is KGHSH and CDR2 LQKENI. The V gene lost 6 bases and the J gene lost 3 bases, with 8 bases spanning the gap. The CDR3 covers 12 residues. The CDR3 loop is CASSVREETQYF. In nucleotides, the CDR3 is TGTGCCAGCTCCGTCAGGGAAGAGACCCAGTACTTC.

The V and J genes are TRBV4-1 and TRBJ1-4; D not certain. Between the trimmed V and J ends, which lost 7 bases and 0 bases, there was a span of 15 bases. Germline V lookup: CDR1 MGHRA, CDR2 YSYEKL. The CDR3 totals 16 residues. The CDR3 loop is CASKNPPGATNEKLFF. CDR3 in DNA: TGCGCCAGCAAAAACCCCCCCGGAGCAACTAATGAAAAACTGTTTTTT.

The rearrangement links TRBV25-1 to TRBJ2-3, with 9 nucleotides matching TRBD2. The CDR3 has 14 amino acids. CDR1 is MGHDK and CDR2 is SYGVNS in the germline V gene. V trimming: 4 bases; J trimming: 4 bases; junction bases outside the gene matches: 3. The CDR3 nucleotides are TGTGCCAGCAGTGTGAGGACTAGCGCAGATACGCAGTATTTT. Encoded protein: CASSVRTSADTQYF.